This T cell receptor beta chain was obtained from a study of blood T cell repertoires in COVID-19. Study background: From the United States, Italy and Spain came samples of acute and convalescent COVID-19.

The table came from immunoSEQ multiplex PCR; TCRdb's copy has only in-frame clones and leaves some out. The sample holds roughly 190,000 clones, roughly 87% seen once. V dropped 5 bases and J dropped 6 bases, with 16 bases sitting between them. Germline V lookup: CDR1 SNHLY, CDR2 FYNNEI. CDR3 length equals 14 residues. The receptor comes from a man in his fifties or sixties with active or convalescent COVID-19. The chain combines TRBV2 with TRBJ1-2; tentative D call: TRBD1 (6 bases). The sequencing sample was made of peripheral blood. In DNA form, the CDR3 reads TGTGCCAGCAGTTTCGCCGGGGGGGCGGATGGCTACACCTTC. Protein product: CASSFAGGADGYTF.